This T cell receptor (beta chain) was obtained from a study of T cell responses to AZD1222 COVID-19 vaccine. To note about this clone: As yet, its antigen is unknown.

This CDR3 is built from 15 residues. The germline V gene encodes CDR1 LNHNV and CDR2 YYDKDF (reference sequence). Between the trimmed V and J ends, which lost 1 base and 7 bases, there was a span of 17 bases. Some clones are missing from TCRdb's copy, which holds only in-frame ones; the method was immunoSEQ multiplex PCR. Of about 110,000 clones listed, 85% to 90% were seen once; the top ten hold 6.5% to 9.5%. Points from the study as a whole: Vaccine-associated CD4 TCRs ranged over spike, dominating at 160-218 and 743-854. Without day 14 samples, only post-peak T cell repertoires were studied. Baseline testing showed seropositivity in only 5 or 6 AZD1222 recipients. A mostly white British donor set with more females was recruited, and clonal diversity was possibly underestimated.

The rearrangement joins TRBV15 to TRBJ2-7; D is perhaps TRBD1 or TRBD2 (6 bases each). The receptor's source is an adult in good health. The sample in question was peripheral blood, obtained on day 0 of AZD1222 vaccination. CDR3 nucleotide sequence: TGTGCCACCAGCAGAGTGGGGGCGGGGTACCGGGAGCAGTACTTC. Its protein is CATSRVGAGYREQYF.